These T cell receptor beta chains were read from a single sample in a study of STAT3 mutations in large granular lymphocyte leukemia. Profiling relied on immunoSEQ multiplex PCR, and the TCRdb table lists in-frame clones only, not all of them. The table records tens of thousands of clones, approximately 83% of them present only once. The sequenced sample consisted of peripheral blood mononuclear cells. These receptors all come from a man aged 55 to 70 with T-cell large granular lymphocyte leukemia. Some clones in this sample may be carry-over from other donors' samples. Each CDR3 is given with its conserved first and last residue. The D gene is left open where the match is weak. For some rows the clone size is stated as once, few or many, or as a class when expanded; others skip it.

d_gene: -; v_gene: TRBV10-3; j_gene: TRBJ2-7; abundance: -; CDR3aa: CAISGRGYEQYF; CDR3nt: TGTGCCATCAGTGGCCGGGGCTACGAGCAGTACTTC
d_gene: TRBD1; v_gene: TRBV5-1; j_gene: TRBJ2-3; abundance: -; CDR3aa: CASSLQGAAAQGTQYF; CDR3nt: TGCGCCAGCAGCTTGCAGGGGGCCGCGGCCCAGGGTACGCAGTATTTT
d_gene: -; v_gene: TRBV6-5; j_gene: TRBJ2-7; abundance: -; CDR3aa: CASSYSVGRSYEQYF; CDR3nt: TGTGCCAGCAGTTACTCGGTGGGACGGTCCTACGAGCAGTACTTC
d_gene: -; v_gene: TRBV7-9; j_gene: TRBJ2-3; abundance: -; CDR3aa: CASSLGTWWREGGDTQYF; CDR3nt: TGTGCCAGCAGCTTAGGTACCTGGTGGAGGGAAGGTGGAGATACGCAGTATTTT
d_gene: -; v_gene: TRBV6-6; j_gene: TRBJ1-1; abundance: -; CDR3aa: CASSKGGAFF; CDR3nt: TGTGCCAGCAGTAAAGGGGGAGCTTTCTTT
d_gene: TRBD2; v_gene: TRBV5-4; j_gene: TRBJ2-3; abundance: once; CDR3aa: CASSRPGGVADTQYF; CDR3nt: TGTGCCAGCAGCCGGCCGGGGGGAGTGGCAGATACGCAGTATTTT
d_gene: TRBD2; v_gene: TRBV15; j_gene: TRBJ2-7; abundance: -; CDR3aa: CATSRARRGLADLSYEQYF; CDR3nt: TGTGCCACCAGCAGAGCCAGGAGAGGACTAGCGGATTTATCCTACGAGCAGTACTTC
d_gene: -; v_gene: TRBV5-6; j_gene: TRBJ2-6; abundance: -; CDR3aa: CASSLRHSGANVLTF; CDR3nt: TGTGCCAGCAGCTTGCGACACTCTGGGGCCAACGTCCTGACTTTC
d_gene: -; v_gene: TRBV5-1; j_gene: TRBJ2-7; abundance: once; CDR3aa: CASSLGGESSYEQYF; CDR3nt: TGCGCCAGCAGCCTCGGCGGGGAGAGCTCCTACGAGCAGTACTTC
d_gene: -; v_gene: TRBV5-1; j_gene: TRBJ2-7; abundance: few; CDR3aa: CASSWRDGAYEQYF; CDR3nt: TGCGCCAGCAGCTGGCGGGACGGAGCCTACGAGCAGTACTTC
d_gene: -; v_gene: TRBV5-4; j_gene: TRBJ2-3; abundance: -; CDR3aa: CASSLDTDTQYF; CDR3nt: TGTGCCAGCAGCTTGGACACAGATACGCAGTATTTT